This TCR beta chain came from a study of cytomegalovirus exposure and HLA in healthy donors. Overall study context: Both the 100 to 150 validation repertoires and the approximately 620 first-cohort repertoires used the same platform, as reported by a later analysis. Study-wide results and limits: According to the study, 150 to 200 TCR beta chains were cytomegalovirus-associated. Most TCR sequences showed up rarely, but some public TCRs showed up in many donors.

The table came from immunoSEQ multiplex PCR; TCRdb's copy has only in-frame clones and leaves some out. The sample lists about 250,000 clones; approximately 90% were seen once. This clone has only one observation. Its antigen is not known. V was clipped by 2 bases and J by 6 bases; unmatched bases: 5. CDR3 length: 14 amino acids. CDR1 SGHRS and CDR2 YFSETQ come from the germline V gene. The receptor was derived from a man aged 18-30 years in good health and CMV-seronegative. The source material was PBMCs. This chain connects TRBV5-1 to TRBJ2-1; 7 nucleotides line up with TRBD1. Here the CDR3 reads CASSLGTALNEQFF. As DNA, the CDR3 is TGCGCCAGCAGCTTAGGGACAGCCCTCAATGAGCAGTTCTTC. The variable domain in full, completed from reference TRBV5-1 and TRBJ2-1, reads KAGVTQTPRYLIKTRGQQVTLSCSPISGHRSVSWYQQTPGQGLQFLFEYFSETQRNKGNFPGRFSGRQFSNSRSEMNVSTLELGDSALYLCASSLGTALNEQFFGPGTRLTVL.